The present entry profiles one TCR beta chain with its context. This sample was taken from a study of blood T cell repertoires in COVID-19. Background on the study: From the United States, Italy and Spain came samples of acute and convalescent COVID-19.

CDR3 length: 14 amino acids. Looked up from germline, CDR1 is GTSNPN and CDR2 is SVGIG (reference sequence). Losses at the gene ends were 4 bases for V and 5 bases for J; bases not matched to a gene: 7. Method: immunoSEQ multiplex PCR; TCRdb's copy keeps in-frame clones and lacks some. The data hold a few hundred thousand clones, with more than 75% observed a single time. Sequenced: peripheral blood. The clonotype was recovered from a man in his sixties with acute or convalescent COVID-19. The chain is built from TRBV30 and TRBJ2-2; 7 bases fit TRBD2. This chain's CDR3 is CAWISGGWTGELFF. DNA of the CDR3: TGTGCCTGGATTTCGGGGGGATGGACCGGGGAGCTGTTTTTT.